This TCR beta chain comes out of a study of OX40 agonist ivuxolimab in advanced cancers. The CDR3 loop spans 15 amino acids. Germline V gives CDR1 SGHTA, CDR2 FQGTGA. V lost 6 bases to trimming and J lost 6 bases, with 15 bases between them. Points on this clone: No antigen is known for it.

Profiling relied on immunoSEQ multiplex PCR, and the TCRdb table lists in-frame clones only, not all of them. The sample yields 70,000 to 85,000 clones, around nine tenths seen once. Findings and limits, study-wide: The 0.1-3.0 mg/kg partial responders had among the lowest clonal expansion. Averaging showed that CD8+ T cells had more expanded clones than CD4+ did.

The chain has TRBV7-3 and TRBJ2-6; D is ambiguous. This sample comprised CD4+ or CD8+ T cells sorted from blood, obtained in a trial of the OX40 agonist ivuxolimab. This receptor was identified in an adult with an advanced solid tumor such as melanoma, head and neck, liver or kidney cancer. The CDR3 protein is CASSSGPAEANVLTF. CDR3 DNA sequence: TGTGCCAGCAGTTCAGGACCGGCCGAGGCCAACGTCCTGACTTTC. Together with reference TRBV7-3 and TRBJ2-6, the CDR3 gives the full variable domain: GAGVSQTPSNKVTEKGKYVELRCDPISGHTALYWYRQSLGQGPEFLIYFQGTGAADDSGLPNDRFFAVRPEGSVSTLKIQRTERGDSAVYLCASSSGPAEANVLTFGAGSRLTVL.